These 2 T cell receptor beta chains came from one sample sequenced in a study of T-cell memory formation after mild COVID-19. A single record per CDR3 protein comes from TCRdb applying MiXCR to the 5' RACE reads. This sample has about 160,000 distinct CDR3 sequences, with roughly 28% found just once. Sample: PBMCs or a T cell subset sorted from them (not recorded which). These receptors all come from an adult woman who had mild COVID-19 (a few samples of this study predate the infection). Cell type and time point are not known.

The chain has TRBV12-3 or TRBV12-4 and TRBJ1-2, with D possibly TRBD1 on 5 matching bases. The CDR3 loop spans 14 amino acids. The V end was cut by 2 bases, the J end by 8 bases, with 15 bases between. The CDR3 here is CASSLQGGLLGYTF. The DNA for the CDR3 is TGTGCCAGCAGTTTACAGGGAGGGCTTCTGGGCTACACCTTC.

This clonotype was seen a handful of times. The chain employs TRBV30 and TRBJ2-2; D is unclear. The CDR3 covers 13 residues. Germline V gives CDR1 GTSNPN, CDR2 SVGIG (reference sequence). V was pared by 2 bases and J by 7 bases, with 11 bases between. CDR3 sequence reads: CAWSPFPLGELFF. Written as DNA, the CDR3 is TGTGCCTGGAGTCCATTCCCCCTCGGGGAGCTGTTTTTT.